This TCR beta chain was obtained from a study of early T cells in non-severe SARS-CoV-2 infection. About the research overall: Sequencing input comprised bulk RNA from unsorted whole blood; chain pairing was not available.

V was cut by 7 bases and J by 1 base, with 14 bases left in between. The CDR3 sequence is 15 residues long. Germline V gives CDR1 LNHDA, CDR2 SQIVND (reference sequence). Each CDR3 protein is one row after TCRdb ran MiXCR on the 5' RACE reads. The sample comprises about 40,000 distinct CDR3 sequences, about 5.9% of which are singletons, and 7.5% to 8.5% rests with the top ten. The origin of this receptor is an adult who was a healthcare worker with PCR-confirmed SARS-CoV-2 infection or an uninfected control (not recorded which). V and J are TRBV19 and TRBJ1-5; TRBD1 is a possible D gene (6 bases). This material consisted of whole blood, taken at baseline. The CDR3, as DNA: TGTGCCAGTACCCTCCTCCAGGGGAGCAATCAGCCCCAGCATTTT. Amino acids: CASTLLQGSNQPQHF.